Described below is a single TCR beta chain sequence and its context. What it recognizes is unknown. The protocol was immunoSEQ multiplex PCR, while the TCRdb copy is restricted to in-frame clones and leaves out a portion. The table shows around 110,000 clones, with about 90% occurring only once. This CDR3 is built from 15 residues. The germline gives CDR1 MNHEY, CDR2 SVGAGI. V gave up 4 bases and J gave up 8 bases, with 17 bases separating them. This sample was taken from a study of T cell responses to AZD1222 COVID-19 vaccine. Study observations and caveats: Repertoires were obtained only post-peak T cell response. Spike-specific TCR breadth and depth both grew after two AZD1222 doses.

The chain uses TRBV6-5 and TRBJ1-4; D is unclear. This receptor was taken from an adult who received the AZD1222 COVID-19 vaccine. The specimen comprised peripheral blood, sampled 28 days after the second AZD1222 dose. The CDR3 DNA follows: TGTGCCAGCAGTTCCGTTTCGGGTTCGGGGGAAAAACTGTTTTTT. Protein product: CASSSVSGSGEKLFF.